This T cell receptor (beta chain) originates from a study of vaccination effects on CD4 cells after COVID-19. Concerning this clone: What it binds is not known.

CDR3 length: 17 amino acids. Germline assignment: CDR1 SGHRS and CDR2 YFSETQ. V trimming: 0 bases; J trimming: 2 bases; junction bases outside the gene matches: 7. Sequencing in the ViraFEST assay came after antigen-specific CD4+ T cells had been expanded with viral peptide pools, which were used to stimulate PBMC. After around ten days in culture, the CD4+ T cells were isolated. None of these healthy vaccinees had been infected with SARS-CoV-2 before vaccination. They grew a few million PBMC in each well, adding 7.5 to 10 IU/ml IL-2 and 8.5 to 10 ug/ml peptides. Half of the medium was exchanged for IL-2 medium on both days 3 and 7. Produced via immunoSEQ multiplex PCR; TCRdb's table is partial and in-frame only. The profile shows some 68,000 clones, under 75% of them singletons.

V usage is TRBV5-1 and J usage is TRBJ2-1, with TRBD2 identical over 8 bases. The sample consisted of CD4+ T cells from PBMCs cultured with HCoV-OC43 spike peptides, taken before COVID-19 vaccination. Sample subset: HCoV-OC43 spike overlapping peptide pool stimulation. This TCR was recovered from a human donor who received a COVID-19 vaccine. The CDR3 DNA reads TGCGCCAGCAGCTTGGGCTCGGCGGGGGGCCCCTACAATGAGCAGTTCTTC. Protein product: CASSLGSAGGPYNEQFF.